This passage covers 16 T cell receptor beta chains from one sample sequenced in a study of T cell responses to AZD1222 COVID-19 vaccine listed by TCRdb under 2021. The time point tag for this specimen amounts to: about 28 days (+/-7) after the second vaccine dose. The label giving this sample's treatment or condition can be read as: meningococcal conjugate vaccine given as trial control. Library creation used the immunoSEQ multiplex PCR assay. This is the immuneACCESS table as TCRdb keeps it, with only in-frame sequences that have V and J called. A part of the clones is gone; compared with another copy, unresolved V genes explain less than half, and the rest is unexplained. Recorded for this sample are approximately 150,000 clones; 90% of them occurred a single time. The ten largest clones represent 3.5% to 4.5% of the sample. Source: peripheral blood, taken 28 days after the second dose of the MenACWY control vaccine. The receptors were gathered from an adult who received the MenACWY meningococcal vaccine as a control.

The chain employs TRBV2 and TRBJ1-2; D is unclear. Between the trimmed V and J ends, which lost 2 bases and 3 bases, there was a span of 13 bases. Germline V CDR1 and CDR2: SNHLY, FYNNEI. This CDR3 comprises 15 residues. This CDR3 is CASSEKGTTDYGYTF. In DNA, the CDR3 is TGTGCCAGCAGTGAAAAGGGTACGACGGACTATGGCTACACCTTC.

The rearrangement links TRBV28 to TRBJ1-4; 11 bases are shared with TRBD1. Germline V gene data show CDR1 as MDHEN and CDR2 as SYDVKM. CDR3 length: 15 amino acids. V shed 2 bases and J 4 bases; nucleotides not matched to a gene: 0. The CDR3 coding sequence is TGTGCCAGCAGTTTAGGGACAGGGGGTAATGAAAAACTGTTTTTT. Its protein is CASSLGTGGNEKLFF.

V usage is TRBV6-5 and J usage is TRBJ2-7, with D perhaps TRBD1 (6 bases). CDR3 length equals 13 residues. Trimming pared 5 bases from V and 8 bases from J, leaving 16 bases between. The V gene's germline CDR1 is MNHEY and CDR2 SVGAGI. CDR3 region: CASSKSNREKQYF. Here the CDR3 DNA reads TGTGCCAGCAGTAAATCCAACAGGGAAAAGCAGTACTTC.

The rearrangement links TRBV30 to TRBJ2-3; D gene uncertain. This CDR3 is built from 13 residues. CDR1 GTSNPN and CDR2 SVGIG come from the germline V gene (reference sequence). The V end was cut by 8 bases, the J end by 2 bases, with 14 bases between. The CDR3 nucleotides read TGTGCCCTGTCAGCCAGCTTCACAGATACGCAGTATTTT. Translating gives CALSASFTDTQYF.

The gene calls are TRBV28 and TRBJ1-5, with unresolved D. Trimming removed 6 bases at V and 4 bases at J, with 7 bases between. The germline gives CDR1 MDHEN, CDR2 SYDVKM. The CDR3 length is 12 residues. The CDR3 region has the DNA TGTGCCAGCAGGATCACGAATCAGCCCCAGCATTTT. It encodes CASRITNQPQHF.

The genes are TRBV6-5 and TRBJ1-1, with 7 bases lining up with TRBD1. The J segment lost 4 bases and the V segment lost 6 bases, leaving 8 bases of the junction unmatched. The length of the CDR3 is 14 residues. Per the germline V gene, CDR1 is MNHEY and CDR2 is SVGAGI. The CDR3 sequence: CASRLLTGLTEAFF. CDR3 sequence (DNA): TGTGCCAGCAGACTTTTGACAGGGCTCACTGAAGCTTTCTTT.

The CDR3 bases are TGTGCCAGTAGTTCCCTAGCGGGAGGTCGCGGGGAGCTGTTTTTT. Protein sequence: CASSSLAGGRGELFF. The chain couples TRBV19 to TRBJ2-2; 11 bases map to TRBD2. The junction had 6 bases not matched to a gene; V was cut back by 5 bases and J by 7 bases. The length of the CDR3 is 15 residues. The germline V gene encodes CDR1 LNHDA and CDR2 SQIVND (reference sequence).

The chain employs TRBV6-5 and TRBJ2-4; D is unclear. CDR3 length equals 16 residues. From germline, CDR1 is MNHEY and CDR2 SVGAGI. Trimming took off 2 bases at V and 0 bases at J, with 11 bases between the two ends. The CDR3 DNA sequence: TGTGCCAGCAGTTACAGTCACCACCTAGCCAAAAACATTCAGTACTTC. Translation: CASSYSHHLAKNIQYF.

This chain's CDR3 is CASSPQDASYNEQFF. CDR3 in DNA: TGTGCCAGCTCACCCCAGGACGCCTCCTACAATGAGCAGTTCTTC. The J gene is TRBJ2-1, the V gene TRBV18; D is unresolved. There are 15 residues in the CDR3. Germline V gives CDR1 KGHSH, CDR2 LQKENI. The V gene lost 3 bases and the J gene lost 0 bases, with 9 bases spanning the gap. The complete variable domain, with remaining parts taken from reference TRBV18 and TRBJ2-1, reads NAGVMQNPRHLVRRRGQEARLRCSPMKGHSHVYWYRQLPEEGLKFMVYLQKENIIDESGMPKERFSAEFPKEGPSILRIQQVVRGDSAAYFCASSPQDASYNEQFFGPGTRLTVL.

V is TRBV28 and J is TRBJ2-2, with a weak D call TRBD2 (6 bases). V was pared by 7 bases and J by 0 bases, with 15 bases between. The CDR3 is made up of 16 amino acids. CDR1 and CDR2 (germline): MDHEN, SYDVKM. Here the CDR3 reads CASIRGGHANTGELFF. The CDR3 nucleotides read TGTGCCAGCATCAGAGGAGGGCACGCGAACACCGGGGAGCTGTTTTTT.

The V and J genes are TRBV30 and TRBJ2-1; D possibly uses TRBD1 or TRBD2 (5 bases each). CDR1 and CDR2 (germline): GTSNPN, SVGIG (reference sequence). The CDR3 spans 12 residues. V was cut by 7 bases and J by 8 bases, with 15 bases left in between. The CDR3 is CAFNPRDHEQFF. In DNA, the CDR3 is TGTGCCTTTAATCCCAGGGACCATGAGCAGTTCTTC.

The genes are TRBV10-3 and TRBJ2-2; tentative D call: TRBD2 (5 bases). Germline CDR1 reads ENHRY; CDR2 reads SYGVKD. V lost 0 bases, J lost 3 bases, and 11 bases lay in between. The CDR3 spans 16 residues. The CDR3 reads CAISESTGRDTGELFF. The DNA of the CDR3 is TGTGCCATCAGTGAGTCGACGGGAAGGGACACCGGGGAGCTGTTTTTT.

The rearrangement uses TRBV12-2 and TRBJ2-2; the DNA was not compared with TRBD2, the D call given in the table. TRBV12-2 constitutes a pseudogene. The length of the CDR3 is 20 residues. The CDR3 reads CASRLVQGLGVSGNSGELFF. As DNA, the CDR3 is TGTGCAAGTCGCTTAGTCCAGGGACTAGGAGTCAGTGGAAATTCCGGGGAGCTGTTTTTT.

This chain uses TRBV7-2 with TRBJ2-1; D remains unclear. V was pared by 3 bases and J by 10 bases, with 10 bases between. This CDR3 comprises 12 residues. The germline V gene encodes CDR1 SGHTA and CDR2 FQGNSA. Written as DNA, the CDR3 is TGTGCCAGCAGCTTCGGGCCCTTAGAGCAGTTCTTC. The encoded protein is CASSFGPLEQFF.

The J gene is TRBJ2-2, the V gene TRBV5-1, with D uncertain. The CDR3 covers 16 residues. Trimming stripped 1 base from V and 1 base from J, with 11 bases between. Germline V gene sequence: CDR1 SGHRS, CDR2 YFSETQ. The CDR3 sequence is CASSLIVERNTGELFF. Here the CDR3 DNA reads TGCGCCAGCAGCTTGATCGTCGAGAGGAACACCGGGGAGCTGTTTTTT.

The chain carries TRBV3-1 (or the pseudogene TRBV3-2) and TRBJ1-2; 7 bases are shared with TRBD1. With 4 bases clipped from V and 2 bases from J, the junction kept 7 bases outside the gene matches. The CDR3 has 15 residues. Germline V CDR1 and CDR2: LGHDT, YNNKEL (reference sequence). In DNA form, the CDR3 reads TGTGCCAGCAGCCGGAGACAGGGACCCAACTATGGCTACACCTTC. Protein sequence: CASSRRQGPNYGYTF.